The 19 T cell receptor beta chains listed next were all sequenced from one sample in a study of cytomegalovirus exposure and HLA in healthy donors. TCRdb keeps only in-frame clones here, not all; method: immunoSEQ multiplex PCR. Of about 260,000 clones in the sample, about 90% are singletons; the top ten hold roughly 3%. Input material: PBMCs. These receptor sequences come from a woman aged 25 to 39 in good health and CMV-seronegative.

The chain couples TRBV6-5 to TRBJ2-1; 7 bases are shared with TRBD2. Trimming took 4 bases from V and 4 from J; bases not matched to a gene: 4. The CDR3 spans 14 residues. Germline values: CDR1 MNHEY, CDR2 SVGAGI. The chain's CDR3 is CASSSASGYNEQFF. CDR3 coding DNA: TGTGCCAGCAGTTCGGCTAGCGGATACAATGAGCAGTTCTTC.

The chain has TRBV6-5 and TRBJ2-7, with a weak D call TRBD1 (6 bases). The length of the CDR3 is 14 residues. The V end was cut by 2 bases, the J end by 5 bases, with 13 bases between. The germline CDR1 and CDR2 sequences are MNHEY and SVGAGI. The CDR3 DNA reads TGTGCCAGCAGTTACGAAGGCAGGGGAGACGAGCAGTACTTC. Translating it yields CASSYEGRGDEQYF.

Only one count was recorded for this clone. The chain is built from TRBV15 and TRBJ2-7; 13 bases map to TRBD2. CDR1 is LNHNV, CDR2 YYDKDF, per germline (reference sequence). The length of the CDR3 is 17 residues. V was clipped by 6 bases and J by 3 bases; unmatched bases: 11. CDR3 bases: TGTGCCACCAGGGAGAGAATAGGGACTAGCGGGGACTACGAGCAGTACTTC. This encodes CATRERIGTSGDYEQYF. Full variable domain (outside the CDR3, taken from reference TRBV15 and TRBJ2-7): DAMVIQNPRYQVTQFGKPVTLSCSQTLNHNVMYWYQQKSSQAPKLLFHYYDKDFNNEADTPDNFQSRRPNTSFCFLDIRSPGLGDTAMYLCATRERIGTSGDYEQYFGPGTRLTVT.

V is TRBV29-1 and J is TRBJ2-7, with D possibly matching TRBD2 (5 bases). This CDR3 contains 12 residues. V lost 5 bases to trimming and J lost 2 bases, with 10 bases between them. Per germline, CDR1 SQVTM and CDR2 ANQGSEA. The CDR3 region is CSVSNGAYEQYF. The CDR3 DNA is TGCAGCGTTTCTAACGGGGCCTACGAGCAGTACTTC.

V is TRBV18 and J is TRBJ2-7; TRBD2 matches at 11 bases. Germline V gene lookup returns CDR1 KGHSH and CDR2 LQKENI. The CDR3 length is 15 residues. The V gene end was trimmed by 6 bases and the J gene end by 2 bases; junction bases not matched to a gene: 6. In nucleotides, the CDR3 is TGTGCCAGCTCCCCCCAACTAGCGGGGGCCTACGAGCAGTACTTC. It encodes CASSPQLAGAYEQYF.

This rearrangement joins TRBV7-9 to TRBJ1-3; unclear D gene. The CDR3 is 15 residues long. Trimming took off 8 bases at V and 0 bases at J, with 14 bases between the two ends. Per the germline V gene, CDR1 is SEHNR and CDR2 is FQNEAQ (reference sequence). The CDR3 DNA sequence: TGTGCCAGCGGGAGCGACACGAGCTCTGGAAACACCATATATTTT. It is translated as CASGSDTSSGNTIYF.

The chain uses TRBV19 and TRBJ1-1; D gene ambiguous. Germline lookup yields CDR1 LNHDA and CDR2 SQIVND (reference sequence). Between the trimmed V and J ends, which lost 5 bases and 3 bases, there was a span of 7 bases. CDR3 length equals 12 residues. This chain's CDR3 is CASSPSYTEAFF. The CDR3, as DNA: TGTGCCAGTAGTCCCAGCTACACTGAAGCTTTCTTT.

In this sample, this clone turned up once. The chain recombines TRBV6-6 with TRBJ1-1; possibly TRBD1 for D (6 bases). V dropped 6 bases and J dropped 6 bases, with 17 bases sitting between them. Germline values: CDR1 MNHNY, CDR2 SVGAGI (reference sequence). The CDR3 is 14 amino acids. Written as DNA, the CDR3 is TGTGCCAGCAGCCCCGTTATACAGGGTGCTGAAGCTTTCTTT. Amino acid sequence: CASSPVIQGAEAFF.

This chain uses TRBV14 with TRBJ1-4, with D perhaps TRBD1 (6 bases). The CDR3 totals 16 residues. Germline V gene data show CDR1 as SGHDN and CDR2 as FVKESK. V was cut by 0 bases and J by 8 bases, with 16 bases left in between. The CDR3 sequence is CASSQDPTGLREKLFF. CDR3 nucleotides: TGTGCCAGCAGCCAAGATCCAACAGGGCTTCGGGAAAAACTGTTTTTT.

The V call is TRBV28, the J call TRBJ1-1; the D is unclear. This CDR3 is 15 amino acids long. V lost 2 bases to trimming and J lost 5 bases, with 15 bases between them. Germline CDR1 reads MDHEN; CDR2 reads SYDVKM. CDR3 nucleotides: TGTGCCAGCAGTTTACTAGCCGAGTCTTGGACTGAAGCTTTCTTT. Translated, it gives CASSLLAESWTEAFF.

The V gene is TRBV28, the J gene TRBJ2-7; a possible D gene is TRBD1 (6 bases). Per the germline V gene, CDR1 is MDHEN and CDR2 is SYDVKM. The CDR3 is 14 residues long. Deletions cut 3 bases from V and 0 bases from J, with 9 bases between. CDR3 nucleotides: TGTGCCAGCAGTTTCGGGGACATCTCCTACGAGCAGTACTTC. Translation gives CASSFGDISYEQYF.

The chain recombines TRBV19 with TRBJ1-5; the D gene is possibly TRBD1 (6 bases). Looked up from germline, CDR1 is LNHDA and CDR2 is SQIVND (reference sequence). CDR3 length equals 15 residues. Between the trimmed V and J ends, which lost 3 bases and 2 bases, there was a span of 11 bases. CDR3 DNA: TGTGCCAGTAGTATCTGGGGGCTTGGCAATCAGCCCCAGCATTTT. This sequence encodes CASSIWGLGNQPQHF.

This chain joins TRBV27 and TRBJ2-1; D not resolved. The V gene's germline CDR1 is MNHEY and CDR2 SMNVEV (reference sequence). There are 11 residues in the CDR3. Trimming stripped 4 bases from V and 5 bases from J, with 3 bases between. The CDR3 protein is CASSWNNEQFF. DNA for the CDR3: TGTGCCAGCAGTTGGAACAATGAGCAGTTCTTC.

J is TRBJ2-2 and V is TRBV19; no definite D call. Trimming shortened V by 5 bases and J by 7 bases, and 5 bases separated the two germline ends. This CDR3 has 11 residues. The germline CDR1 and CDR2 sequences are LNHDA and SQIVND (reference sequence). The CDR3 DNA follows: TGTGCCAGTAGTTTTCTCGGGGAGCTGTTTTTT. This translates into CASSFLGELFF.

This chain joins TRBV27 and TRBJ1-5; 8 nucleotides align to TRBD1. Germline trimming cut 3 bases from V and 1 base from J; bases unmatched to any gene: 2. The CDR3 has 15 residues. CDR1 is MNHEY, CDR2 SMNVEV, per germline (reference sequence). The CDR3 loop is CASSFRGRSNQPQHF. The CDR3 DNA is TGTGCCAGCAGTTTCAGGGGGCGAAGCAATCAGCCCCAGCATTTT.

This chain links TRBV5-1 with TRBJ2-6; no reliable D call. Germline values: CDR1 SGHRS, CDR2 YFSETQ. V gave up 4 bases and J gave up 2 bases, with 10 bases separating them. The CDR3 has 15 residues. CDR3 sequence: CASSREGTGANVLTF. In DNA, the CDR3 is TGCGCCAGCAGCCGAGAAGGGACTGGGGCCAACGTCCTGACTTTC.

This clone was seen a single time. Here the CDR3 DNA reads TGTGCCAGTAGTATGACAGGGGGTTCCAACGAGCAGTACTTC. Amino acid sequence: CASSMTGGSNEQYF. V is TRBV19 and J is TRBJ2-7; 9 positions match TRBD1. The CDR3 is 14 residues long. Germline loops: CDR1 LNHDA, CDR2 SQIVND (reference sequence). J lost 5 bases, V lost 3 bases, and 5 bases had no gene match. Filled out from reference TRBV19 and TRBJ2-7, the complete variable domain reads DGGITQSPKYLFRKEGQNVTLSCEQNLNHDAMYWYRQDPGQGLRLIYYSQIVNDFQKGDIAEGYSVSREKKESFPLTVTSAQKNPTAFYLCASSMTGGSNEQYFGPGTRLTVT.

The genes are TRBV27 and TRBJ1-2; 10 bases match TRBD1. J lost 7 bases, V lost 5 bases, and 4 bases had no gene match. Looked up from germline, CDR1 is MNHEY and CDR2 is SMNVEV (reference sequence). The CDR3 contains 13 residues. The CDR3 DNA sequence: TGTGCCAGCAGTCCGGGGACAGGGGCTGGCTACACCTTC. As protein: CASSPGTGAGYTF.

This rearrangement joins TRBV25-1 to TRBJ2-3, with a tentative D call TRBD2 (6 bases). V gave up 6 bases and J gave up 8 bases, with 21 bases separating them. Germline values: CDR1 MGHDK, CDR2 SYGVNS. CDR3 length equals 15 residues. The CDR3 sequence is CASRGRKIHRGTQYF. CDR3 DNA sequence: TGTGCCAGCAGAGGGAGGAAAATACACAGAGGTACGCAGTATTTT.